The 8 T cell receptor beta chains given below trace back to one sample, sequenced in a study of CD8 T cells in ankylosing spondylitis. MiXCR was run by TCRdb on the 5' RACE reads, yielding one entry per CDR3 protein. The sample shows around 160,000 distinct CDR3 sequences, 9.5% to 13% of them seen only once. The sequenced material came from blood, either unsorted or a sorted T cell fraction (not recorded which). The receptors derive from a male donor with ankylosing spondylitis or in good health (not recorded which).

This clonotype was observed a handful of times. The V gene is TRBV12-3 or TRBV12-4, the J gene TRBJ2-1, with D uncertain. There are 12 residues in the CDR3. Trimming took 5 bases from V and 8 from J, leaving 10 bases between them. This CDR3 reads CASSRARHEQFF. CDR3 in DNA: TGTGCCAGCAGTCGGGCGAGGCATGAGCAGTTCTTC.

This sequence joins TRBV5-1 and TRBJ2-1, with D maybe TRBD2 (5 bases). The germline V and J ends were trimmed by 0 bases and 8 bases, with 18 bases remaining between them. This CDR3 has 16 residues. Germline values: CDR1 SGHRS, CDR2 YFSETQ. The CDR3 DNA reads TGCGCCAGCAGCTTGGGAGGGAACCGAGGCAGCCATGAGCAGTTCTTC. This codes for CASSLGGNRGSHEQFF.

This clonotype was counted at least ten times. This chain connects TRBV5-1 to TRBJ2-5; a weak D match, TRBD1 (6 bases). The germline gives CDR1 SGHRS, CDR2 YFSETQ. V gave up 4 bases and J gave up 3 bases, with 10 bases separating them. This CDR3 spans 13 amino acids. The CDR3 DNA reads as TGCGCCAGCAGCCGCGGACAGAAAGAGACCCAGTACTTC. This codes for CASSRGQKETQYF.

For this clonotype: A much larger clone differs by one base, so this may be a read error. V usage is TRBV20-1 and J usage is TRBJ1-4; D uncertain. This CDR3 is built from 15 residues. From germline, CDR1 is DFQATT and CDR2 SNEGSKA (reference sequence). The chain's CDR3 is CTARAGRATNEKLFF. The CDR3 coding sequence is TGCACTGCTAGAGCGGGGAGGGCAACTAATGAAAAACTGTTTTTT.

This clonotype was picked up a small number of times. V and J are TRBV20-1 and TRBJ1-5, with D possibly being TRBD1 (5 bases). This CDR3 has 14 residues. Germline V gene lookup returns CDR1 DFQATT and CDR2 SNEGSKA (reference sequence). V was cut by 4 bases and J by 0 bases, with 10 bases left in between. Here the CDR3 DNA reads TGCAGTGCTAAGACAGAGTTTAGCAATCAGCCCCAGCATTTT. Residues: CSAKTEFSNQPQHF.

The genes are TRBV10-3 and TRBJ2-5; TRBD1 agrees at 9 bases. Germline trimming cut 6 bases from V and 1 base from J; bases unmatched to any gene: 6. Germline lookup yields CDR1 ENHRY and CDR2 SYGVKD. The CDR3 has 15 amino acids. The CDR3 here is CAISAGTGTQETQYF. The CDR3 DNA reads as TGTGCCATCAGCGCGGGGACAGGGACCCAAGAGACCCAGTACTTC.

This clonotype was seen at least ten times. V gene TRBV28 combines with J gene TRBJ1-1; perhaps TRBD1 as D (5 bases). Trimming took 6 bases from V and 9 from J, leaving 17 bases between them. Germline lookup yields CDR1 MDHEN and CDR2 SYDVKM. There are 13 residues in the CDR3. The chain's CDR3 is CASSSPWGGQAFF. The CDR3 DNA reads TGTGCCAGCAGCTCGCCTTGGGGGGGTCAAGCTTTCTTT.

This clonotype has only a few counts. The chain is built from TRBV3-1 and TRBJ1-2; D uncertain. CDR1 and CDR2 from the germline V gene are LGHDT and YNNKEL (reference sequence). The length of the CDR3 is 14 residues. V was trimmed by 2 bases and J by 2 bases, leaving 9 bases between them. The CDR3 reads CASSQRDLNYGYTF. As DNA, the CDR3 is TGTGCCAGCAGCCAACGCGACCTCAACTATGGCTACACCTTC.